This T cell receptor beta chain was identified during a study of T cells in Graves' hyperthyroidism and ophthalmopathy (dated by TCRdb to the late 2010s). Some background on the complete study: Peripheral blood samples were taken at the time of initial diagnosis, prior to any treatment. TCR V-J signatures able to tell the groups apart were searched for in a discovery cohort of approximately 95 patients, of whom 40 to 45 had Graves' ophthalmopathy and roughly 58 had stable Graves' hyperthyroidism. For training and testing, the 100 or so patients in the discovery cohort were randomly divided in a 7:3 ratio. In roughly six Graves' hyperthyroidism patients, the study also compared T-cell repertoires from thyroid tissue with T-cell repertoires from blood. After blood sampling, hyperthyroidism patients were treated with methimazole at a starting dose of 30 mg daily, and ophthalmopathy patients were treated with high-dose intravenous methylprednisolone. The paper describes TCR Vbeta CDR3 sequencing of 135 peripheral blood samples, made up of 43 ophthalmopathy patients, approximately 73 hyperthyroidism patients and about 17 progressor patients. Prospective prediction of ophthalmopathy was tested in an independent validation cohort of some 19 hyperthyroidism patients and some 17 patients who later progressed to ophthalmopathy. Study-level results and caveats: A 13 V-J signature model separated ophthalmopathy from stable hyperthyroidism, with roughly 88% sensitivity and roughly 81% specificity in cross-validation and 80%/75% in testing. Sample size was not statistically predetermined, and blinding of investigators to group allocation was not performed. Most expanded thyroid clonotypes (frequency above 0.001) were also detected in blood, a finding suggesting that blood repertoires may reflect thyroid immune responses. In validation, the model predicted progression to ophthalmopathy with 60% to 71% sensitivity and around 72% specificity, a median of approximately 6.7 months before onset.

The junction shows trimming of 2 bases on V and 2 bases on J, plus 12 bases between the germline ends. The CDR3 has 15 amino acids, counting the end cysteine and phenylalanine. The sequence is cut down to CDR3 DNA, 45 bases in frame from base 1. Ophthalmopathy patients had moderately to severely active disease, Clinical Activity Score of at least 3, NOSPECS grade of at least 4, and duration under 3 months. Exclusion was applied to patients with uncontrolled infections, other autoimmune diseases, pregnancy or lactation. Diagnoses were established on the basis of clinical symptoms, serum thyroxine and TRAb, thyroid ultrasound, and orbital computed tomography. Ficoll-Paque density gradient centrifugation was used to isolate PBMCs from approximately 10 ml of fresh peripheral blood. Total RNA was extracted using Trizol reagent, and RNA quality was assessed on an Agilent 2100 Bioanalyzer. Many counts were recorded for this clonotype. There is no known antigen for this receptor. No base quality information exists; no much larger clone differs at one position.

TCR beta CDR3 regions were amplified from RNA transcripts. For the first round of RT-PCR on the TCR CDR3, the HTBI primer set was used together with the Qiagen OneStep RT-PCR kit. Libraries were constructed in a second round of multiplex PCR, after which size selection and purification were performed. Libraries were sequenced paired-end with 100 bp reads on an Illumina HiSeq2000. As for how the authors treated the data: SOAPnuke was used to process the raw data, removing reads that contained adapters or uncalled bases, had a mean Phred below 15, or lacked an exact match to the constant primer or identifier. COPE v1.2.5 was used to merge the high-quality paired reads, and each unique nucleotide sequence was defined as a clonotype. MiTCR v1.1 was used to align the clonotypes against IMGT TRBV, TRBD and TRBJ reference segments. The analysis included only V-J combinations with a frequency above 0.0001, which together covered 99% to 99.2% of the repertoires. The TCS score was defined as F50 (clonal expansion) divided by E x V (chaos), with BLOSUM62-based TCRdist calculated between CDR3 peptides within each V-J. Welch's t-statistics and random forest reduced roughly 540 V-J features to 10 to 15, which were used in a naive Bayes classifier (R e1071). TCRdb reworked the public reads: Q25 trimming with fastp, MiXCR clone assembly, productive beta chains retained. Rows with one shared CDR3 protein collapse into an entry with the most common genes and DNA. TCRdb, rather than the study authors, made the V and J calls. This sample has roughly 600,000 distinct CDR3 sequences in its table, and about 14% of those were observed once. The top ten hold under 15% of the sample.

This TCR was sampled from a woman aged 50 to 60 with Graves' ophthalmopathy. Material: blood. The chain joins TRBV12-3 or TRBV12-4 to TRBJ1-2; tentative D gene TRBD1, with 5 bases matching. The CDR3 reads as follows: CASSLFGGANYGYTF. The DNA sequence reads TGTGCCAGCAGTTTATTCGGGGGTGCAAACTATGGCTACACCTTC.